The 16 T cell receptor beta chains reported below all come from one sample, sequenced in a study of read filtering for tumor transcriptome and immune sequencing. The library was built from about 370 ng RNA with molecular barcoded adaptors for alpha/delta and beta/gamma chains. TCRdb ran MiXCR on the reads and lists one entry per CDR3 protein. Among over 50,000 distinct CDR3 sequences, 15% to 25% were seen once, and the ten largest hold more than 13%. Sequenced: a population of CD138-negative cells sorted from bone marrow. These receptors originate from a donor at least 40 years old with multiple myeloma.

CDR3 in DNA: TGTGCCAGCAGCTTAGTTAGCGGAGGGGCCTACGAGCAGTACTTC. This gives the protein CASSLVSGGAYEQYF. The chain has TRBV11-2 and TRBJ2-7, with D maybe TRBD2 (6 bases). CDR1 and CDR2 from the germline V gene are SGHAT and FQNNGV. V lost 1 base and J lost 2, with 12 bases in between. This CDR3 comprises 15 residues.

Concerning this clonotype itself: The conserved phenylalanine or tryptophan is not found at the CDR3 terminus, so this likely reflects a read error. The chain employs TRBV28 and TRBJ1-5; no firm D call. CDR3 length: 12 amino acids. The germline CDR1 and CDR2 sequences are MDHEN and SYDVKM. The germline V and J ends were trimmed by 7 bases and 2 bases, with 6 bases remaining between them. CDR3 sequence (DNA): TGTGCCAGCAAGGTTGGCAATCAGCCCCAGCATTTA. This translates into CASKVGNQPQHL.

About this clonotype: A read error is possible here, since a much larger clone lies one base away. V usage is TRBV29-1 and J usage is TRBJ2-2; D may match TRBD1 or TRBD2 (5 bases each). The CDR3 covers 14 residues. The germline V gene encodes CDR1 SQVTM and CDR2 ANQGSEA. The V gene lost 4 bases and the J gene lost 9 bases, with 18 bases spanning the gap. CDR3 sequence reads: CSVVGLMGTWELFF. Here the CDR3 DNA reads TGCAGCGTTGTAGGTCTCATGGGGACCTGGGAGCTGTTTTTT.

The rearrangement uses TRBV7-2 and TRBJ1-5, with D hard to call. V was trimmed by 1 base and J by 8 bases, leaving 9 bases between them. CDR3 size: 13 residues. CDR1 and CDR2 from the germline V gene are SGHTA and FQGNSA. CDR3 DNA: TGTGCCAGCAGCTTAGGCAGGAGGGAGCCCCAGCATTTT. Its translation is CASSLGRREPQHF.

The chain is built from TRBV24-1 and TRBJ2-2; no definite D call. V was clipped by 9 bases and J by 0 bases, with 16 bases between them. The CDR3 totals 16 residues. Germline CDR1 reads KGHDR; CDR2 reads SFDVKD. The CDR3 DNA is TGTGCCACCGGTTCCCAGCAGAGAACGAACACCGGGGAGCTGTTTTTT. It yields the protein CATGSQQRTNTGELFF.

This clonotype was recorded many times. The chain employs TRBV5-1 and TRBJ2-3; D might be TRBD2 (5 bases). Germline loops: CDR1 SGHRS, CDR2 YFSETQ. Trimming removed 3 bases from V and 0 bases from J, with 8 bases in between. The CDR3 extends over 14 amino acids. The CDR3 DNA follows: TGCGCCAGCAGCTCAGGACTGAGCACAGATACGCAGTATTTT. It is translated as CASSSGLSTDTQYF.

This clonotype has only one observation. This may stem from a read error, because a much larger clone lies one nucleotide away. The rearrangement links TRBV19 to TRBJ2-2; D is unresolved. The V end was cut by 6 bases, the J end by 2 bases, with 10 bases between. CDR3 length equals 14 residues. Germline V gene data show CDR1 as LNHDA and CDR2 as SQIVND (reference sequence). CDR3 loop: CASSRKYNTGELFF. The CDR3 DNA is TGTGCCAGTAGCAGAAAATATAACACCGGGGAGCTGTTTTTT.

In its sample, this clonotype was seen many times. The chain combines TRBV2 with TRBJ2-1; D remains unclear. Germline assignment: CDR1 SNHLY and CDR2 FYNNEI. The CDR3 totals 15 residues. Deletions cut 5 bases from V and 1 base from J, with 12 bases between. CDR3 DNA: TGTGCCAGCAGTTCCCTAGGAGCGTCCTACAATGAGCAGTTCTTC. It yields the protein CASSSLGASYNEQFF.

Turning to this clonotype: A much larger clone lies a single base off, so this may be a read error. The chain employs TRBV5-1 and TRBJ2-3; D is undetermined. Looked up from germline, CDR1 is SGHRS and CDR2 is YFSETQ. The CDR3 contains 14 residues. This chain's CDR3 is CASRIHGLADTLYF. CDR3 sequence (DNA): TGCGCCAGCAGGATTCATGGGCTTGCAGATACGCTGTATTTT.

With respect to this clonotype: A much larger clone differs from this one at a single base, so this may be a read error. The rearrangement uses TRBV6-1 and TRBJ1-1, with 7 bases aligning to TRBD1. CDR1 is MNHNS, CDR2 SASEGT, per germline. The CDR3 consists of 16 residues. The DNA of the CDR3 is TGTGCCTGCAGTAAGGGCCGGGACAGTGGAAGTACTGAAGCTTTCTTT. It translates to CACSKGRDSGSTEAFF.

With respect to this clonotype: A much larger clone differs by one base, so this may be a read error. The gene calls are TRBV11-2 and TRBJ2-3; the D call may be TRBD1 or TRBD2 (6 bases each). CDR1 is SGHAT, CDR2 FQNNGV, per germline. The CDR3 runs 18 residues. The CDR3 DNA reads TGTGCCAGCAGCACTCCCTCGGGACAAAAAACTAGCACAGATGCGCAGTATTTT. Encoded protein: CASSTPSGQKTSTDAQYF.

This clonotype was seen at least ten times. The rearrangement uses TRBV14 and TRBJ2-5, with 9 bases lining up with TRBD2. The CDR3 loop spans 15 amino acids. CDR1 and CDR2 (germline): SGHDN, FVKESK. With 4 bases clipped from V and 4 bases from J, the junction kept 7 bases outside the gene matches. The CDR3: CASSRPAGGGETQYF. The CDR3 bases are TGTGCCAGCAGCCGACCAGCGGGAGGCGGAGAGACCCAGTACTTC.

This clonotype was observed many times. This chain joins TRBV7-9 and TRBJ2-3; D is unresolved. Per the germline V gene, CDR1 is SEHNR and CDR2 is FQNEAQ (reference sequence). The germline V and J ends were trimmed by 5 bases and 2 bases, with 2 bases remaining between them. The CDR3 covers 11 residues. CDR3 DNA: TGTGCCAGCAGCCCCACAGATACGCAGTATTTT. Encoded protein: CASSPTDTQYF.

This clonotype came up many times. For the CDR3, the DNA is TGCGCCAGCAGCCCCGATGATATCCGCACAGATACGCAGTATTTT. It is translated as CASSPDDIRTDTQYF. V usage is TRBV5-1 and J usage is TRBJ2-3; D uncertain. Per the germline V gene, CDR1 is SGHRS and CDR2 is YFSETQ. CDR3 length equals 15 residues. Trimming left V 4 bases short and J 1 base short, with 13 bases between. Variable domain in full (rest from reference TRBV5-1 and TRBJ2-3): KAGVTQTPRYLIKTRGQQVTLSCSPISGHRSVSWYQQTPGQGLQFLFEYFSETQRNKGNFPGRFSGRQFSNSRSEMNVSTLELGDSALYLCASSPDDIRTDTQYFGPGTRLTVL.

This clonotype was detected only a few times. A read error is possible here, since a much larger clone lies one base away. The rearrangement joins TRBV20-1 to TRBJ1-6, with D possibly being TRBD1 (6 bases). The germline CDR1 and CDR2 sequences are DFQATT and SNEGSKA (reference sequence). This CDR3 has 16 amino acids. This chain's CDR3 is CSAREARGIDNSLLHF. The CDR3 DNA follows: TGCAGTGCTAGAGAGGCCAGGGGTATTGATAATTCACTCCTCCACTTT.

As to this clonotype: The junction departs from germline at one end; a sequencing error may be responsible. The chain employs TRBV2 and TRBJ1-5; no firm D call. Germline V CDR1 and CDR2: SNHLY, FYNNEI. CDR3 size: 12 residues. The DNA of the CDR3 is TGTGCCAGCAGGGGCAGCAATCAGCCCCTGCATTTT. Translation gives CASRGSNQPLHF.